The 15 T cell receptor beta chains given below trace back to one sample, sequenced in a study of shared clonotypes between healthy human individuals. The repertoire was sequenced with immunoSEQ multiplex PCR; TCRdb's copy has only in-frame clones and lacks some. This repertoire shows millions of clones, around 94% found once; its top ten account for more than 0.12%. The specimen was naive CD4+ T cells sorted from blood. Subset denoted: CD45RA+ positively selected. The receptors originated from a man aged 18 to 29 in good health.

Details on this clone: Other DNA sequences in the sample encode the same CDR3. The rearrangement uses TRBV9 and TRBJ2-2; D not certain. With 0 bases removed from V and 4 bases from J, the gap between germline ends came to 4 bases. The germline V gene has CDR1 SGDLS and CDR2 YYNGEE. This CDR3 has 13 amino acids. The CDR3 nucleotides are TGTGCCAGCAGCGTAGACCCCACCGGGGAGCTGTTTTTT. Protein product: CASSVDPTGELFF. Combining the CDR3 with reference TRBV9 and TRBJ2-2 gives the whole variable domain DSGVTQTPKHLITATGQRVTLRCSPRSGDLSVYWYQQSLDQGLQFLIQYYNGEERAKGNILERFSAQQFPDLHSELNLSSLELGDSALYFCASSVDPTGELFFGEGSRLTVL.

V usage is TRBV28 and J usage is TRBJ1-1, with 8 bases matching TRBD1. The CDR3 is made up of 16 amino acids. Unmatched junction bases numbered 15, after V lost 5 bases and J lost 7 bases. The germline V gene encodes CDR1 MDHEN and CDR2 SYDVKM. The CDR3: CASSLAAGGGRGEAFF. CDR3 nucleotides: TGTGCCAGCAGTCTAGCAGCAGGGGGCGGGAGGGGTGAAGCTTTCTTT.

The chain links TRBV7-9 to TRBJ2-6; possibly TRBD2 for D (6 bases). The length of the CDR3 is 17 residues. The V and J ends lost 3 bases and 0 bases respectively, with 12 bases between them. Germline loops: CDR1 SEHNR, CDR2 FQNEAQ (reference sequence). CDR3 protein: CASSLGGPISGANVLTF. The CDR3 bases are TGTGCCAGCAGCTTGGGGGGACCGATCTCTGGGGCCAACGTCCTGACTTTC.

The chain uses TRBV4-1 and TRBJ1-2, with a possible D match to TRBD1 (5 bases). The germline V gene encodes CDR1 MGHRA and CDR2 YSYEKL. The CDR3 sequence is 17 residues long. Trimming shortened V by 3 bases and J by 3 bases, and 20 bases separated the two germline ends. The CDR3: CASSHLFRDSDDYGYTF. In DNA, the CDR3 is TGCGCCAGCAGCCATCTCTTCCGGGACTCGGACGACTATGGCTACACCTTC.

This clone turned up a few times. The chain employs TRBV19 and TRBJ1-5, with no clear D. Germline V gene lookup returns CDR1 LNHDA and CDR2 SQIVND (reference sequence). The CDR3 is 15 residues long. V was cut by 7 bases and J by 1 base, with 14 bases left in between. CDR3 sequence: CASITSGLSNQPQHF. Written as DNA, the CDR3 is TGTGCCAGTATCACGTCGGGGTTAAGCAATCAGCCCCAGCATTTT.

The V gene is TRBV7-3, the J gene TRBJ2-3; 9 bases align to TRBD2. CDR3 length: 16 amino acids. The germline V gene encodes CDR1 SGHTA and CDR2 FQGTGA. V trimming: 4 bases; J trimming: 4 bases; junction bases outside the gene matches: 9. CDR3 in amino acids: CASSSTRAGGPDTQYF. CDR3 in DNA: TGTGCCAGCAGCTCCACGAGGGCGGGGGGGCCAGATACGCAGTATTTT.

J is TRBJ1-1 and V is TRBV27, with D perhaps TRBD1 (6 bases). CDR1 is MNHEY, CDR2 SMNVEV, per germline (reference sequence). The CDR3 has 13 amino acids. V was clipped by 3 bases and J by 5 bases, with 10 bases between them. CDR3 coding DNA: TGTGCCAGCAGTTTTAAACAGGGTACTGAAGCTTTCTTT. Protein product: CASSFKQGTEAFF.

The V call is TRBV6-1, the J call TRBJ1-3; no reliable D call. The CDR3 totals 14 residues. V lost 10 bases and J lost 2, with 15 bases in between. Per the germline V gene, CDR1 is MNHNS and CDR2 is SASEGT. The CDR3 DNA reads TGTGCCACCATGTACTGGACCACTGGAAACACCATATATTTT. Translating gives CATMYWTTGNTIYF.

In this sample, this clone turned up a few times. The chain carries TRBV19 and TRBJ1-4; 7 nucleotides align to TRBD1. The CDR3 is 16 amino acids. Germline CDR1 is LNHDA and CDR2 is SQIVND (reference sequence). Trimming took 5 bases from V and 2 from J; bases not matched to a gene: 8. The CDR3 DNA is TGTGCCAGTAGTGCTACAGGGGCAGGTACTAATGAAAAACTGTTTTTT. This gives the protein CASSATGAGTNEKLFF.

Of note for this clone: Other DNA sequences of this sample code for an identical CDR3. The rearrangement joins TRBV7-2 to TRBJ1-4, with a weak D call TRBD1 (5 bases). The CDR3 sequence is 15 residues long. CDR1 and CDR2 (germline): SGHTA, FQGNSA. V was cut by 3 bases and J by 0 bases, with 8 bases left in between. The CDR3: CASSFQGATNEKLFF. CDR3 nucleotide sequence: TGTGCCAGCAGCTTCCAGGGAGCAACTAATGAAAAACTGTTTTTT.

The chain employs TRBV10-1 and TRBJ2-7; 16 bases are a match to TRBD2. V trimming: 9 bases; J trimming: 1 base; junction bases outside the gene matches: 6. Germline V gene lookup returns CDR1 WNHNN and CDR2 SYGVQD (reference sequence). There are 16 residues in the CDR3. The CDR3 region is CASSPGLAGGSYEQYF. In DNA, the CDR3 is TGCGCCAGTTCTCCGGGACTAGCGGGAGGGTCCTACGAGCAGTACTTC.

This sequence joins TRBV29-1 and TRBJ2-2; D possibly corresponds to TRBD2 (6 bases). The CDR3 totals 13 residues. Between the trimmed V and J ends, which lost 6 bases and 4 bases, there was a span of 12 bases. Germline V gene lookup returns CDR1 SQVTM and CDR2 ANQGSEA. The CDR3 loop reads CSVQGLSTGELFF. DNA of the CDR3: TGCAGCGTACAAGGACTATCCACCGGGGAGCTGTTTTTT.

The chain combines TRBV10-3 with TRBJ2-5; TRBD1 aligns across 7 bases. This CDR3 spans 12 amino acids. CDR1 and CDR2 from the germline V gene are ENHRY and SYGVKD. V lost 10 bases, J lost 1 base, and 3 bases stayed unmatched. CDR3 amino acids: CATGQVQETQYF. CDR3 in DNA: TGTGCCACCGGACAGGTCCAAGAGACCCAGTACTTC.

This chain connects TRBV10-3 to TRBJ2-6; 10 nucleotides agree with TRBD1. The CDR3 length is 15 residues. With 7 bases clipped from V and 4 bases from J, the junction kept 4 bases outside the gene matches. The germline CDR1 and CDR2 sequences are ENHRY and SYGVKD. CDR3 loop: CAINGQGVGANVLTF. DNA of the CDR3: TGTGCCATCAATGGACAGGGGGTAGGGGCCAACGTCCTGACTTTC.

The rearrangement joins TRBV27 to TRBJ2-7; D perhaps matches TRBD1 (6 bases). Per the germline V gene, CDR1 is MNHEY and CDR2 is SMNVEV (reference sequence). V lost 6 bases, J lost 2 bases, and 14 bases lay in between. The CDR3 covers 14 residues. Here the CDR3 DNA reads TGTGCCAGCAGACCTTGGGGGCAAACCTACGAGCAGTACTTC. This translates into CASRPWGQTYEQYF.